Shown below are 29 T cell receptor beta chains from a single sample sequenced in a study of blood T cells in healthy people across ages. PCR was performed a second time for 7 to 11 cycles using a sample-barcoded 5' primer and a J-beta primer mix. Each CDR3 protein gets one entry after TCRdb re-called the 5' RACE reads with MiXCR. The table shows fewer than 700,000 distinct CDR3 sequences, with around two fifths occurring only once. Sequencing was performed on blood. These receptor sequences come from a man at least 80 years old in good health.

The V call is TRBV7-3, the J call TRBJ2-1; a weak D match, TRBD2 (6 bases). CDR3 length equals 13 residues. The germline V and J ends were trimmed by 7 bases and 9 bases, with 16 bases remaining between them. Germline CDR1 SGHTA, CDR2 FQGTGA. In DNA form, the CDR3 reads TGTGCCAGCAACCCAACGGGGGTAGCTGAGCAGTTCTTC. Protein product: CASNPTGVAEQFF.

This rearrangement joins TRBV30 to TRBJ2-5; D not certain. V was pared by 3 bases and J by 5 bases, with 10 bases between. Germline V gene sequence: CDR1 GTSNPN, CDR2 SVGIG (reference sequence). This CDR3 region has 12 residues. The CDR3 reads CAWSPRLETQYF. The CDR3 DNA follows: TGTGCCTGGAGCCCCCGATTGGAGACCCAGTACTTC.

Details on this clonotype: The junction departs from germline at one end; a sequencing error may be responsible. The CDR3 reads CASSEPGQLISGANVLTF. The CDR3 nucleotides read TGTGCCAGCAGTGAACCCGGACAGTTAATCTCTGGGGCCAACGTCCTAACTTTC. The rearrangement links TRBV25-1 to TRBJ2-6; D perhaps matches TRBD1 (6 bases). This CDR3 has 18 amino acids. Germline V lookup: CDR1 MGHDK, CDR2 SYGVNS.

CDR3 in amino acids: CATSRDSGENLVYEQYF. CDR3 nucleotides: TGTGCCACCAGCAGAGATAGCGGGGAGAATCTGGTGTACGAGCAGTACTTC. This rearrangement joins TRBV15 to TRBJ2-7, with 8 nucleotides matching TRBD2. The CDR3 runs 17 residues. CDR1 is LNHNV and CDR2 is YYDKDF in the germline V gene (reference sequence). V shed 0 bases, J shed 4 bases, and the junction held 11 bases outside the gene matches.

This clonotype was observed once. The rearrangement links TRBV7-2 to TRBJ2-7; the match to TRBD2 covers 11 bases. The CDR3 has 17 residues. Looked up from germline, CDR1 is SGHTA and CDR2 is FQGNSA. J lost 1 base, V lost 1 base, and 6 bases had no gene match. The CDR3 coding sequence is TGTGCCAGCAGCTTAGGGCTCGCTAGCGGGGGGTCCTACGAGCAGTACTTC. It translates to CASSLGLASGGSYEQYF.

The chain recombines TRBV20-1 with TRBJ2-5, with 7 bases fitting TRBD1. CDR1 DFQATT and CDR2 SNEGSKA come from the germline V gene (reference sequence). V was clipped by 2 bases and J by 11 bases; unmatched bases: 14. The CDR3 has 14 residues. This CDR3 reads CSARQTGLANEQYF. In DNA form, the CDR3 reads TGCAGTGCTAGACAGACAGGGTTGGCCAATGAGCAGTACTTC.

The chain employs TRBV20-1 and TRBJ2-1; no definite D call. CDR1 is DFQATT, CDR2 SNEGSKA, per germline (reference sequence). This CDR3 has 12 residues. V was shortened by 6 bases and J by 9 bases, with 15 bases between the two germline ends. The chain's CDR3 is CSAGLLTTEQFF. CDR3 DNA sequence: TGCAGTGCCGGGCTCCTAACAACTGAGCAGTTCTTC.

V gene TRBV20-1 combines with J gene TRBJ1-2; D uncertain. The CDR3 contains 10 residues. Trimming stripped 6 bases from V and 8 bases from J, with 10 bases between. Germline CDR1 DFQATT, CDR2 SNEGSKA (reference sequence). The CDR3 DNA sequence: TGCAGTGCGGGAGGCCGGGGCTACACCTTC. This encodes CSAGGRGYTF.

This clonotype was observed a handful of times. Here the CDR3 DNA reads TGTGCCAGCAGTTTCCTCATACGGACTAGCGGGATCCTAGCGAAAGAGACCCAGTACTTC. Residues: CASSFLIRTSGILAKETQYF. The chain has TRBV28 and TRBJ2-5, with 12 bases identical to TRBD2. This CDR3 has 20 amino acids. Germline trimming cut 3 bases from V and 3 bases from J; bases unmatched to any gene: 17. Germline values: CDR1 MDHEN, CDR2 SYDVKM.

The table lists this clonotype with a few counts. The chain joins TRBV9 to TRBJ1-2, with 11 bases identical to TRBD1. This CDR3 region has 14 residues. V was pared by 4 bases and J by 7 bases, with 6 bases of the junction left unmatched. The V gene's germline CDR1 is SGDLS and CDR2 YYNGEE. The CDR3, as DNA: TGTGCCAGCAGCCTTCGGACAGGGGGCAGTGGCTACACCTTC. Residues: CASSLRTGGSGYTF.

This clonotype showed up just a few times. A much larger clonotype is one base distant, so this may be a read error. The rearrangement uses TRBV7-2 and TRBJ2-7, with D unclear. Trimming cost V 5 bases and J 0 bases, with 8 bases left between them. Germline CDR1 is SGHTA and CDR2 is FQGNSA. This CDR3 spans 13 amino acids. CDR3 nucleotide sequence: TGTGCCAGCAGCGTGAAGAGCTCCTACGAGCAGTACTTC. Amino acid sequence: CASSVKSSYEQYF.

V usage is TRBV7-2 and J usage is TRBJ2-5; perhaps TRBD1 as D (7 bases). Germline V gene sequence: CDR1 SGHTA, CDR2 FQGNSA. Trimming removed 4 bases from V and 5 bases from J, with 14 bases in between. This CDR3 spans 14 amino acids. This CDR3 is CASSSGGGRETQYF. CDR3 DNA sequence: TGTGCCAGCAGCTCTGGAGGGGGCCGCGAGACCCAGTACTTC.

The chain combines TRBV25-1 with TRBJ1-1, with 7 bases aligning to TRBD1. V dropped 7 bases and J dropped 0; count of bases not matched to a gene: 5. CDR1 is MGHDK, CDR2 SYGVNS, per germline. The CDR3 sequence is 14 residues long. CDR3 coding DNA: TGTGCCAGCACTCAGACAGGGATGAACACTGAAGCTTTCTTT. This translates into CASTQTGMNTEAFF.

Notes on this clonotype: A read error is possible here, since a much larger clone lies one base away. This chain joins TRBV25-1 and TRBJ2-1, with D possibly TRBD2 on 6 matching bases. V lost 4 bases and J lost 10, with 14 bases in between. This CDR3 comprises 13 residues. Germline V gene sequence: CDR1 MGHDK, CDR2 SYGVNS. In DNA, the CDR3 is TGTGCCAGCAGTGGAGCCTGGGGAGGAGAGCAGTTCTTC. This gives the protein CASSGAWGGEQFF.

This clonotype was counted only a few times. The rearrangement uses TRBV7-3 and TRBJ2-5; 7 nucleotides align to TRBD2. The CDR3 totals 16 residues. From germline, CDR1 is SGHTA and CDR2 FQGTGA. Germline trimming cut 2 bases from V and 11 bases from J; bases unmatched to any gene: 17. The CDR3, as DNA: TGTGCCAGCAGCTTAGTGGGGGAGGGCCGGAGTAATGAGCAGTACTTC. It yields the protein CASSLVGEGRSNEQYF. Full variable domain (outside the CDR3, taken from reference TRBV7-3 and TRBJ2-5): GAGVSQTPSNKVTEKGKYVELRCDPISGHTALYWYRQSLGQGPEFLIYFQGTGAADDSGLPNDRFFAVRPEGSVSTLKIQRTERGDSAVYLCASSLVGEGRSNEQYFGPGTRLLVL.

This clonotype was seen more than once but under ten times. The rearrangement links TRBV24-1 to TRBJ2-3; no clear D. The CDR3 has 11 amino acids. V was shortened by 1 base and J by 6 bases, with 1 base between the two germline ends. The germline CDR1 and CDR2 sequences are KGHDR and SFDVKD. The DNA for the CDR3 is TGTGCCACCAGTGATTTCGATACGCAGTATTTT. Translating it yields CATSDFDTQYF.

The genes are TRBV7-3 and TRBJ2-3, with 7 bases that match TRBD2. From germline, CDR1 is SGHTA and CDR2 FQGTGA. V gave up 5 bases and J gave up 0 bases; unmatched junction bases: 11. The CDR3 is 17 amino acids. CDR3 loop: CASSPRLLAESTDTQYF. The CDR3 DNA sequence: TGTGCCAGCAGCCCTCGTCTTCTAGCGGAGAGCACAGATACGCAGTATTTT.

This clonotype has just a few counts. V usage is TRBV5-1 and J usage is TRBJ2-7; 8 bases fit TRBD2. Germline assignment: CDR1 SGHRS and CDR2 YFSETQ. V lost 1 base to trimming and J lost 2 bases; unmatched junction nucleotides: 8. The CDR3 length is 16 residues. In nucleotides, the CDR3 is TGCGCCAGCAGCTTGTTAGGTACTAGCGGAGCCTACGAGCAGTACTTC. The encoded protein is CASSLLGTSGAYEQYF.

In this sample, this clonotype turned up a few times. The V gene is TRBV24-1, the J gene TRBJ2-3; 9 positions match TRBD2. J was trimmed by 6 bases and V by 4 bases; bases with no gene match: 4. Germline values: CDR1 KGHDR, CDR2 SFDVKD. The CDR3 has 14 residues. Written as DNA, the CDR3 is TGTGCCACCAGTGAAGTAGCGGGGGTGGATACGCAGTATTTT. Its translation is CATSEVAGVDTQYF.

V and J are TRBV7-2 and TRBJ2-3, with TRBD2 identical over 8 bases. The CDR3 totals 15 residues. V shed 2 bases, J shed 5 bases, and the junction held 6 bases outside the gene matches. The germline V gene encodes CDR1 SGHTA and CDR2 FQGNSA. CDR3 DNA sequence: TGTGCCAGCAGCTTATTTTTAGCGGGAAAAGATACGCAGTATTTT. It is translated as CASSLFLAGKDTQYF.

This clonotype was detected many times. The chain uses TRBV7-2 and TRBJ2-3; D may match TRBD1 or TRBD2 (5 bases each). The length of the CDR3 is 18 residues. Trimming removed 3 bases from V and 0 bases from J, with 19 bases in between. CDR1 is SGHTA and CDR2 is FQGNSA in the germline V gene. In DNA form, the CDR3 reads TGTGCCAGCAGCTTCTCGGGACCAACGGCTTCTAGCACAGATACGCAGTATTTT. Translating it yields CASSFSGPTASSTDTQYF.

The chain joins TRBV7-7 to TRBJ2-5, with 7 nucleotides matching TRBD1. V trimming: 3 bases; J trimming: 2 bases; junction bases outside the gene matches: 9. Looked up from germline, CDR1 is SSHAT and CDR2 is FNYEAQ (reference sequence). This CDR3 is 16 amino acids long. The CDR3 here is CASSFSGQPDQETQYF. The DNA for the CDR3 is TGTGCCAGCAGCTTCTCGGGACAGCCGGATCAAGAGACCCAGTACTTC.

The sample holds a few counts of this clonotype. The V and J genes are TRBV25-1 and TRBJ1-2, with D unresolved. Trimming shortened V by 2 bases and J by 3 bases, and 10 bases separated the two germline ends. CDR3 size: 14 residues. Germline CDR1 MGHDK, CDR2 SYGVNS. CDR3 sequence: CASSEHQTHYGYTF. Here the CDR3 DNA reads TGTGCCAGCAGTGAACATCAGACACACTATGGCTACACCTTC.

This clonotype occurred a few times. V is TRBV6-2 or TRBV6-3 and J is TRBJ2-3; TRBD2 agrees at 10 bases. Germline V gives CDR1 MNHEY, CDR2 SVGEGT. The CDR3 consists of 15 residues. The J segment lost 3 bases and the V segment lost 6 bases, leaving 6 bases of the junction unmatched. In DNA form, the CDR3 reads TGTGCCAGCAGGCCAGGACTAGCGGCAACAGATACGCAGTATTTT. Its translation: CASRPGLAATDTQYF.

This chain joins TRBV7-8 and TRBJ1-5; no firm D call. Germline V gene lookup returns CDR1 SGHVS and CDR2 FQNEAQ. The CDR3 consists of 15 residues. Trimming left V 7 bases short and J 1 base short, with 14 bases between. The CDR3 spells CASNFNAGSNQPQHF. CDR3 nucleotides: TGTGCCAGCAACTTCAATGCCGGGAGCAATCAGCCCCAGCATTTT.

This clonotype came up a few times. This sequence joins TRBV20-1 and TRBJ2-5, with TRBD2 matching over 9 bases. The CDR3 has 14 amino acids. With V trimmed by 4 bases and J by 2 bases, 5 bases remained unmatched. Germline V lookup: CDR1 DFQATT, CDR2 SNEGSKA (reference sequence). CDR3 DNA: TGCAGTGCTATTCGCGGGGGGGGACAAGAGACCCAGTACTTC. Amino acids: CSAIRGGGQETQYF.

The chain joins TRBV6-2 or TRBV6-3 to TRBJ2-1; 10 positions match TRBD2. After removal of 4 bases from V and 7 bases from J, the junction contained 7 bases not matched to a gene. Germline V gives CDR1 MNHEY, CDR2 SVGEGT. This CDR3 is built from 15 residues. CDR3: CASSWFSGRLNEQFF. In DNA, the CDR3 is TGTGCCAGCAGTTGGTTTAGCGGGAGGTTGAATGAGCAGTTCTTC.

The J gene is TRBJ2-3, the V gene TRBV7-2; 9 bases are shared with TRBD2. The CDR3 runs to 17 residues. Germline CDR1 SGHTA, CDR2 FQGNSA. J was trimmed by 1 base and V by 3 bases; bases with no gene match: 8. CDR3 coding DNA: TGTGCCAGCAGCTTGGGGGCGGGAGGGTCGGGCACAGATACGCAGTATTTT. This encodes CASSLGAGGSGTDTQYF.

Note on this clonotype: A much larger clone differs by one base, so this may be a read error. This CDR3 is CASSFVPTGTRSAGQYF. CDR3 DNA: TGTGCCAGCAGTTTCGTTCCCACCGGGACCAGGTCGGCCGGGCAGTACTTC. The chain uses TRBV6-5 and TRBJ2-7; D is tentatively TRBD1 or TRBD2 (5 bases each). Deletions cut 4 bases from V and 9 bases from J, with 28 bases between. Germline loops: CDR1 MNHEY, CDR2 SVGAGI. This CDR3 region has 17 residues.